One sample yielded the 8 T cell receptor beta chains listed below, sequenced in a study of T cell repertoires in cytomegalovirus infection. TCRdb analysed the reads with MiXCR anew, one entry per CDR3 protein. The sample carries about 740,000 distinct CDR3 sequences, about a third recorded once. The sequenced sample was PBMCs. Receptors were obtained from a human donor in good health (CMV status not recorded). Some clones in this sample may be carry-over from other donors' samples.

Details on this clonotype: A much larger clone is a single base away; this may be a read error. This chain links TRBV7-9 with TRBJ1-2; TRBD1 matches 8 bases. Germline V gives CDR1 SEHNR, CDR2 FQNEAQ (reference sequence). There are 13 residues in the CDR3. The V segment lost 3 bases and the J segment 6 bases; nucleotides outside the gene matches: 3. CDR3 bases: TGTGCCAGCAGCTTGGACAGGGCGGATGGCTACACCTTC. Translated, it gives CASSLDRADGYTF.

This clonotype came up many times. V is TRBV20-1 and J is TRBJ1-1, with D possibly TRBD1 on 5 matching bases. The CDR3 contains 13 residues. Germline V gene sequence: CDR1 DFQATT, CDR2 SNEGSKA (reference sequence). Trimming took 0 bases from V and 2 from J, leaving 7 bases between them. The CDR3 reads CSAREGGNTEAFF. CDR3 bases: TGCAGTGCTAGAGAGGGGGGAAACACTGAAGCTTTCTTT.

As for this clonotype: Compared with germline, one end of the junction differs, possibly owing to a read error. The V gene is TRBV6-5, the J gene TRBJ1-2; D might be TRBD1 (5 bases). CDR1 is MNHEY and CDR2 is SVGAGI in the germline V gene. The CDR3 consists of 13 residues. The CDR3 is CSSSYMGGTPGFF. The CDR3 DNA reads as TGTTCCAGCAGTTACATGGGGGGGACGCCTGGATTCTTC.

This clonotype showed up just a few times. The gene calls are TRBV7-2 and TRBJ1-1; possible D gene TRBD1, 5 bases. In germline, CDR1 is SGHTA, CDR2 FQGNSA. The CDR3 sequence is 16 residues long. Trimming cost V 10 bases and J 3 bases, with 24 bases left between them. The CDR3 loop reads CATKPVGRGAYTEAFF. The CDR3 nucleotides are TGTGCCACCAAACCAGTTGGCCGGGGCGCTTACACTGAAGCTTTCTTT.

The rearrangement uses TRBV10-3 and TRBJ2-7, with 14 bases identical to TRBD2. After removal of 10 bases from V and 3 bases from J, the junction contained 8 bases not matched to a gene. The CDR3 is 15 amino acids. Germline CDR1 and CDR2: ENHRY and SYGVKD. CDR3 sequence: CATGTSGGRNYEQYF. In nucleotides, the CDR3 is TGTGCCACCGGGACTAGCGGGGGCCGTAACTACGAGCAGTACTTC.

The chain joins TRBV5-1 to TRBJ2-5; D may match TRBD1 or TRBD2 (5 bases each). Trimming shortened V by 1 base and J by 5 bases, and 12 bases separated the two germline ends. The CDR3 loop spans 14 amino acids. Germline assignment: CDR1 SGHRS and CDR2 YFSETQ. The CDR3 nucleotides read TGCGCCAGCAGCTTGAAGGGAGAGGGGGAGACCCAGTACTTC. Translated: CASSLKGEGETQYF. The complete variable domain, with remaining parts taken from reference TRBV5-1 and TRBJ2-5, reads KAGVTQTPRYLIKTRGQQVTLSCSPISGHRSVSWYQQTPGQGLQFLFEYFSETQRNKGNFPGRFSGRQFSNSRSEMNVSTLELGDSALYLCASSLKGEGETQYFGPGTRLLVL.

This clonotype has only a few counts. The rearrangement joins TRBV24-1 to TRBJ2-2, with D perhaps assigned TRBD1 or TRBD2 (7 bases each). From germline, CDR1 is KGHDR and CDR2 SFDVKD. V was pared by 4 bases and J by 0 bases, with 11 bases between. The CDR3 is 16 amino acids. Here the CDR3 DNA reads TGTGCCACCAGTGAAAGCGGGACAGCGAACACCGGGGAGCTGTTTTTT. This gives the protein CATSESGTANTGELFF.

J is TRBJ2-7 and V is TRBV20-1; D uncertain. Germline V gives CDR1 DFQATT, CDR2 SNEGSKA (reference sequence). This CDR3 has 13 amino acids. The V gene lost 1 base and the J gene lost 0 bases, with 7 bases spanning the gap. The CDR3 is CSARVGFSYEQYF. In DNA form, the CDR3 reads TGCAGTGCTAGAGTCGGTTTCTCCTACGAGCAGTACTTC.